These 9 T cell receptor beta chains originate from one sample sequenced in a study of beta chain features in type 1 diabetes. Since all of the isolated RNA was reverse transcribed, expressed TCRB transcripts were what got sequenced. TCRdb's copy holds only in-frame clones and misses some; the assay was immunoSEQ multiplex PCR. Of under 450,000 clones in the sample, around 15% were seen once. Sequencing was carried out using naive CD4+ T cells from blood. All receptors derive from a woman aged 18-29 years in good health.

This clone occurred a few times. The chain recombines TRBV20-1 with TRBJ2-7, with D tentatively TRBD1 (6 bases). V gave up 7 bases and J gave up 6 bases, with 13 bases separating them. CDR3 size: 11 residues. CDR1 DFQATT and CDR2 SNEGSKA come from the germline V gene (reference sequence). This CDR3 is CSGLRGGEQYF. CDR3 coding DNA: TGCAGTGGCCTCAGGGGTGGCGAGCAGTACTTC.

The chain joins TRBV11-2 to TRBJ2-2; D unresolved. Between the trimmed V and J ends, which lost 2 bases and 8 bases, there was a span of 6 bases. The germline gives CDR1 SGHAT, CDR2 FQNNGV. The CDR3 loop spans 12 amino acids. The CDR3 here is CASSLLAGELFF. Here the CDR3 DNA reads TGTGCCAGCAGCTTATTGGCTGGGGAGCTGTTTTTT. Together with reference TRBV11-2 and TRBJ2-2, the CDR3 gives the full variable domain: EAGVAQSPRYKIIEKRQSVAFWCNPISGHATLYWYQQILGQGPKLLIQFQNNGVVDDSQLPKDRFSAERLKGVDSTLKIQPAKLEDSAVYLCASSLLAGELFFGEGSRLTVL.

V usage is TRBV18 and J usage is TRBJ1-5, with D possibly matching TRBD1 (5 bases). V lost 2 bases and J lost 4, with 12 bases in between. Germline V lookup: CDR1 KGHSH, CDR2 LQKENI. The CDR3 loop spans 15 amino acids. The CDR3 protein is CASSPWAGLNQPQHF. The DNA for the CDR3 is TGTGCCAGCTCACCATGGGCAGGGCTAAATCAGCCCCAGCATTTT.

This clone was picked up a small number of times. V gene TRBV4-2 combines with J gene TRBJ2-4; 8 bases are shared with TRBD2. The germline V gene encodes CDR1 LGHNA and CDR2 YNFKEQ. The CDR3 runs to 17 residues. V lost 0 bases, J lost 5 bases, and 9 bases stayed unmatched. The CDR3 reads CASSQDATSGIQNIQYF. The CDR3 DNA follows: TGTGCCAGCAGCCAAGATGCCACTAGCGGAATTCAAAACATTCAGTACTTC.

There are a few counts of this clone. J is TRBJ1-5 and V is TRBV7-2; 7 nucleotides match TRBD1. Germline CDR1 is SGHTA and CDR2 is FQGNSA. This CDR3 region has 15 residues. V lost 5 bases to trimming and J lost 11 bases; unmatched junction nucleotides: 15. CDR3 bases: TGTGCCAGCAGCAGAGGGACAGCCCCACGGTCGGCCCAGCATTTT. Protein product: CASSRGTAPRSAQHF.

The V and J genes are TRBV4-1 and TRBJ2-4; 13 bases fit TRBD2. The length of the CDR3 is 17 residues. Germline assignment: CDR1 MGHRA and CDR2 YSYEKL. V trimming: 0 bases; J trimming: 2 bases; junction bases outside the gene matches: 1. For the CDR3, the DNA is TGCGCCAGCAGCCAAGAGGGACTAGCGGGGTCCAAAAACATTCAGTACTTC. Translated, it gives CASSQEGLAGSKNIQYF.

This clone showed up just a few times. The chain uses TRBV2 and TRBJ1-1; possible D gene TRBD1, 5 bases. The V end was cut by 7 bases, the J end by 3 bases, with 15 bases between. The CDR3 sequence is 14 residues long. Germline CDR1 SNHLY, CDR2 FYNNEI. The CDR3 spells CASKGKREYTEAFF. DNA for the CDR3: TGTGCCAGCAAGGGGAAGCGGGAGTACACTGAAGCTTTCTTT.

This chain's CDR3 is CAWSVEGAGQPQHF. The CDR3 bases are TGTGCCTGGAGTGTAGAGGGGGCGGGTCAGCCCCAGCATTTT. The V call is TRBV30, the J call TRBJ1-5; 7 nucleotides line up with TRBD1. Germline V gene sequence: CDR1 GTSNPN, CDR2 SVGIG (reference sequence). This CDR3 contains 14 residues. J gave up 6 bases and V 0 bases, and 5 bases lay outside the gene matches.

In nucleotides, the CDR3 is TGTGCCAGCAATTTGGGACTAGCCCCCTACGAGCAGTACTTC. It is translated as CASNLGLAPYEQYF. The J gene is TRBJ2-7, the V gene TRBV2, with 9 bases that match TRBD2. J gave up 2 bases and V 7 bases, and 6 bases lay outside the gene matches. There are 14 residues in the CDR3. Germline V gives CDR1 SNHLY, CDR2 FYNNEI.